Sequencing of this T cell receptor beta chain was carried out in a study of control samples from healthy donors and cancer patients. Assay used: immunoSEQ multiplex PCR; TCRdb lists only in-frame clones, some missing. The sample has over 150,000 clones, approximately 92% seen once; the top ten hold almost 1.5%. Trimming stripped 6 bases from V and 6 bases from J, with 30 bases between. The CDR3 is 18 residues long. Germline V gene sequence: CDR1 SGHAT, CDR2 FQNNGV. The specimen was blood. The sequence derives from a man aged 18 to 29 in good health. This chain links TRBV11-2 with TRBJ2-7; tentatively, D is TRBD1 (6 bases). This CDR3 is CASRIRQVSICLIFEQYF. The CDR3 DNA sequence: TGTGCCAGCAGAATACGACAGGTATCTATTTGTCTTATTTTCGAGCAGTACTTC.